This TCR beta chain comes out of a study of blood T cell repertoires in COVID-19. Study at large: The United States, Italy and Spain provided the acute and convalescent COVID-19 samples. PBMCs, B-cell-depleted T cells, or T cells were the source of the cDNA or gDNA that made up the material.

Authors' processing steps: Reference gene primer amplification yielded estimated nucleated cell counts. Generated by immunoSEQ multiplex PCR, the TCRdb table keeps only in-frame clones and is missing some. That table is the source of V, J and clone size, and D and trimming were worked out from the DNA. This table has 35,000 to 50,000 clones, more than 75% appearing once. The TCR was taken from a human donor in a cohort sampled during active COVID-19. What was sequenced was peripheral blood.

In DNA, the CDR3 is TGTGCCAGCAGTGGAGCGGGACAGGGGGACGGGGAGCTGTTTTTT. Protein sequence: CASSGAGQGDGELFF. J is TRBJ2-2 and V is TRBV6-1; 11 bases are shared with TRBD1. This CDR3 comprises 15 residues. J lost 7 bases, V lost 4 bases, and 5 bases had no gene match. Germline CDR1 is MNHNS and CDR2 is SASEGT.